This TCR beta chain was identified during a study of blood T cell repertoires in COVID-19 (dated by TCRdb to about 2020). About the study as a whole: Samples covering the acute and convalescent phases of COVID-19 were provided by collaborators in the United States, Italy and Spain. The prospective study material was composed of cDNA or gDNA derived from T cells, B-cell-depleted T cells, or PBMCs. Deeply sampled blood TCRbeta repertoires from subjects exposed to, actively infected with, or recovered from COVID-19 were included in the dataset. The repertoires were released in a freely available public database meant as a resource for research on the immune response to SARS-CoV-2. Samples were obtained from the ongoing ImmuneRACE study (first 160 participants) and from over 1,000 subjects provided by 6 global collaborators. Sample metadata almost always included a de-identified subject ID, COVID-19 status, age in years and sex. HLA class I and class II types, where available, came from metadata supplied by the sample provider rather than from assay-based typing. Study-wide findings and limitations: The amount of clinical and demographic metadata varied by source and participant and was provided uncurated.

Of note for this clone: Its antigen is not yet known. Base-call qualities are not available, and no considerably larger clone is one nucleotide away.

Enrolling through a virtual design, the prospective study's participants ranged in age from roughly 18 to 90 years and lived across about two dozen United States geographic areas. In the prospective study, participants were assigned to cohorts based on the clinical history participants reported in a screening survey and a study questionnaire. In the prospective study, whole blood, serum and a nasopharyngeal or oropharyngeal swab were collected from each participant by mobile phlebotomists. Additional blood draws and questionnaires over a roughly two-month period could optionally be provided by prospective study participants. Blood samples from the prospective study were shipped frozen or at room temperature prior to DNA extraction. TCRbeta CDR3 regions were amplified from genomic DNA by means of the immunoSEQ Assay, a bias-controlled multiplex PCR. Processing in the source paper ran as follows. The number of nucleated cells in each sample was estimated from the amplification of reference gene primers within the assay. To quantify the absolute abundance of each unique TCRbeta CDR3 rearrangement, sequence reads were collapsed and filtered. For each sample, productive Simpson clonality was calculated by taking the square root of Simpson's diversity index across productive rearrangements. The table comes from immuneACCESS by way of TCRdb, which keeps in-frame sequences with V and J called. Part of the clones is missing from these tables; in studies checked, under half for an unresolved V gene and the rest for unknown reasons. V and J calls and clone size are given by that table; D and trimming were obtained from the DNA. Here the sample has under 200,000 clones; over 70% occur a single time. Around 3.6% of the sample lies in the top ten.

For CDR1 and CDR2, the germline V gene lists SGHRS and YFSETQ. Deletion took 1 base off V and 4 bases off J, with a span of 9 bases between the germline ends. The CDR3 covers 14 residues, taking in both the cysteine and the phenylalanine. Only CDR3 DNA remains: 42 bases, in frame from the first base. Input material: PBMCs or T cells enriched from blood (not recorded which). The chain links TRBV5-1 with TRBJ2-1; a tentative D call is TRBD2 (6 bases match). The receptor was derived from a woman aged 50 to 60 in a cohort exposed to, infected with or recovered from COVID-19 (not recorded which). At the DNA level, the sequence is TGCGCCAGCAGCTTGAGACTAGGATACAATGAGCAGTTCTTC. It codes for CASSLRLGYNEQFF. Where the CDR3 stops, the reference TRBV5-1 and TRBJ2-1 genes take over; the full variable domain is KAGVTQTPRYLIKTRGQQVTLSCSPISGHRSVSWYQQTPGQGLQFLFEYFSETQRNKGNFPGRFSGRQFSNSRSEMNVSTLELGDSALYLCASSLRLGYNEQFFGPGTRLTVL.